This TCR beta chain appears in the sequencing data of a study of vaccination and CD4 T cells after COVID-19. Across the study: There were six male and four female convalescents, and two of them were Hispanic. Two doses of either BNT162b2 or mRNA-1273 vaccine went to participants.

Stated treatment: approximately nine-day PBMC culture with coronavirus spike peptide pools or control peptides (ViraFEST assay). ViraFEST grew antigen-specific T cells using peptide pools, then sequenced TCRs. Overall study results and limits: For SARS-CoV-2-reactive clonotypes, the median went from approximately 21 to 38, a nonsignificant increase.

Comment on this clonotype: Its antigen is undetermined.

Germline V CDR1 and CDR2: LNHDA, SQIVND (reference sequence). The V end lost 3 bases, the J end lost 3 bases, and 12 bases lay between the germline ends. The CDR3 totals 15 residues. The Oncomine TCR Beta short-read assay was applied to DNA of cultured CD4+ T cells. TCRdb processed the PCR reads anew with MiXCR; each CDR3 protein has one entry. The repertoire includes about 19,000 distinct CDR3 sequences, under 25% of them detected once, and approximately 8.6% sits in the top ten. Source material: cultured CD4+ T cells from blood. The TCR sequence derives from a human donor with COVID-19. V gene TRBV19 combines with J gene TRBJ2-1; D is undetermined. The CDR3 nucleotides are TGTGCCAGTAGTATTGGCCAGGCGAACTACAATGAGCAGTTCTTC. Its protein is CASSIGQANYNEQFF. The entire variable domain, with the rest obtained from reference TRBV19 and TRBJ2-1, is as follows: DGGITQSPKYLFRKEGQNVTLSCEQNLNHDAMYWYRQDPGQGLRLIYYSQIVNDFQKGDIAEGYSVSREKKESFPLTVTSAQKNPTAFYLCASSIGQANYNEQFFGPGTRLTVL.